This TCR beta chain appears in the sequencing data of a study of blood T cell repertoires in COVID-19. The germline V gene has CDR1 LNHDA and CDR2 SQIVND (reference sequence). The V end was cut by 3 bases, the J end by 0 bases, with 9 bases between. This CDR3 contains 15 residues. TCRdb's table, derived via immunoSEQ multiplex PCR, lists solely in-frame clones and lacks some. The sample comprises approximately 240,000 clones, around 90% of which are singletons, and under 2.5% rests with the top ten. A note on this clone: Within the sample, other DNA sequences also encode this same CDR3.

Sample: PBMCs or T cells enriched from blood (not recorded which). This TCR was recovered from a woman aged 18-30 years who had recovered from COVID-19. The chain recombines TRBV19 with TRBJ1-5; weak D call: TRBD1 (6 bases). CDR3 sequence: CASSIGTLSNQPQHF. CDR3 nucleotides: TGTGCCAGTAGTATTGGGACACTTAGCAATCAGCCCCAGCATTTT.